These 25 T cell receptor beta chains were all obtained from the same sample, sequenced in a study of tumor and adjacent non-tumor tissue in lung cancer. No cell sorting was done before RNA was extracted from the tissue. This non-tumor lung sample came from over 3 cm beyond the tumor edge. The library came from three nested PCR rounds adapted from ARM-PCR protocols. From the multiplex PCR reads, TCRdb called clonotypes with MiXCR, one entry per CDR3 protein. Here the sample spans some 51,000 distinct CDR3 sequences, 60% to 65% being singletons. Specimen: distant non-tumor lung tissue. The origin of the receptors is a woman between 65 and 79 years old with non-small cell lung cancer.

As to this clonotype: This sequence may be a read error, since a much larger clone differs from it by one base. The gene calls are TRBV5-6 and TRBJ2-1; D not resolved. Trimming pared 0 bases from V and 15 bases from J, leaving 13 bases between. The germline V gene encodes CDR1 SGHDT and CDR2 YYEEEE. The CDR3 is 12 residues long. This chain's CDR3 is CASSLGGRRVFF. The CDR3 nucleotides are TGTGCCAGCAGCTTGGGGGGAAGAAGGGTGTTCTTC.

The genes are TRBV19 and TRBJ2-1; 8 bases are a match to TRBD2. Germline V gene lookup returns CDR1 LNHDA and CDR2 SQIVND (reference sequence). V was clipped by 5 bases and J by 4 bases; unmatched bases: 16. The CDR3 consists of 18 residues. Here the CDR3 reads CASSEESTQRGHYNEQFF. The CDR3 DNA is TGTGCCAGTAGTGAAGAATCAACTCAGCGGGGGCATTACAATGAGCAGTTCTTC.

This clonotype was detected ten times or more. The V call is TRBV6-5, the J call TRBJ2-2; D gene ambiguous. The CDR3 is made up of 13 amino acids. The V end lost 6 bases, the J end lost 4 bases, and 9 bases lay between the germline ends. CDR1 is MNHEY, CDR2 SVGAGI, per germline. The CDR3 coding sequence is TGTGCCAGCAGCCAAAGATTCACCGGGGAGCTGTTTTTT. Amino acids: CASSQRFTGELFF.

This clonotype was picked up many times. The V and J genes are TRBV5-6 and TRBJ2-5, with 7 bases that match TRBD1. With 0 bases clipped from V and 6 bases from J, the junction kept 5 bases outside the gene matches. Germline CDR1 reads SGHDT; CDR2 reads YYEEEE. CDR3 length equals 14 residues. This chain's CDR3 is CASSLGGGKKTQYF. The CDR3 DNA reads as TGTGCCAGCAGCTTGGGAGGGGGCAAGAAGACCCAGTACTTC.

As regards this clonotype: A much larger clone lies one base from this, so it may be a read error. CDR3 in amino acids: CASSSGLADETHYF. Here the CDR3 DNA reads TGTGCCAGCAGCTCCGGACTAGCGGATGAGACCCACTACTTC. The chain recombines TRBV11-2 with TRBJ2-5; 10 bases align to TRBD2. The CDR3 is 14 amino acids. Germline CDR1 is SGHAT and CDR2 is FQNNGV.

The table lists this clonotype with many counts. The chain links TRBV10-2 to TRBJ2-7; 15 bases fit TRBD2. J gave up 9 bases and V 3 bases, and 6 bases lay outside the gene matches. The CDR3 is made up of 15 amino acids. CDR1 is WSHSY, CDR2 SAAADI, per germline. This chain's CDR3 is CASSESGLAGGVQYF. In nucleotides, the CDR3 is TGCGCCAGCAGTGAATCCGGACTAGCGGGAGGGGTGCAGTACTTC.

With respect to this clonotype: The germline gene is not matched at one end of the junction; a read error may be the cause. V and J are TRBV30 and TRBJ2-3, with D perhaps TRBD1 (5 bases). The CDR3 covers 13 residues. In germline, CDR1 is GTSNPN, CDR2 SVGIG (reference sequence). The CDR3 protein is CVWSSWGTDAQYF. CDR3 DNA: TGTGTCTGGAGTTCCTGGGGCACAGATGCGCAGTATTTT.

A remark on this clonotype: Germline is not matched at one junction end, which may reflect a read error. V gene TRBV6-1 combines with J gene TRBJ2-7; D is possibly TRBD1 or TRBD2 (6 bases each). The length of the CDR3 is 13 residues. The germline V gene encodes CDR1 MNHNS and CDR2 SASEGT. The CDR3 coding sequence is TGTGCCATCAGTGAAGAGGGGGGCTATGAGCAGTACTTC. Encoded protein: CAISEEGGYEQYF.

Regarding this clonotype: A read error may account for a junction end that differs from germline. The chain couples TRBV5-5 to TRBJ2-2; TRBD2 is a possible D gene (6 bases). The CDR3 spans 15 residues. CDR1 SGHKS and CDR2 YYEKEE come from the germline V gene (reference sequence). The CDR3 spells CASSFRRDSTGELSF. CDR3 in DNA: TGTGCCAGCAGCTTTCGCAGGGACTCGACCGGGGAGTTGTCTTTT.

Only one count was recorded for this clonotype. Mismatch with germline at one junction end may stem from a read error. This chain joins TRBV10-3 and TRBJ1-5; weak D call: TRBD1 (5 bases). Germline CDR1 is ENHRY and CDR2 is SYGVKD. CDR3 length equals 17 residues. CDR3 sequence: CAISEAGDPGSNQHQHF. The CDR3 DNA reads TGTGCCATAAGTGAGGCTGGGGACCCGGGTAGCAATCAGCACCAGCATTTT.

This clonotype was picked up a small number of times. The chain has TRBV25-1 and TRBJ1-1; 7 nucleotides line up with TRBD1. The germline V gene encodes CDR1 MGHDK and CDR2 SYGVNS. The CDR3 loop spans 13 amino acids. V was clipped by 8 bases and J by 0 bases; unmatched bases: 3. CDR3 loop: CASETGLNTEAFF. The CDR3 nucleotides are TGTGCCAGCGAGACAGGGTTGAACACTGAAGCTTTCTTT.

This chain links TRBV28 with TRBJ2-7; 7 bases agree with TRBD1. The germline gives CDR1 MDHEN, CDR2 SYDVKM. The CDR3 extends over 15 amino acids. V trimming: 6 bases; J trimming: 5 bases; junction bases outside the gene matches: 13. The CDR3 nucleotides are TGTGCCAGCAGAGTGCACAGACAGGGAAGCCACGAGCAGTACTTC. Its protein is CASRVHRQGSHEQYF.

The chain has TRBV6-1 and TRBJ2-1; 7 bases fit TRBD2. The trim removed 4 bases at V and 4 bases at J, leaving 10 bases unmatched. The CDR3 loop spans 16 amino acids. The V gene's germline CDR1 is MNHNS and CDR2 SASEGT. For the CDR3, the DNA is TGTGCCAGCAGTGTGATAAGAGCTAGCGGATACAATGAGCAGTTCTTC. It yields the protein CASSVIRASGYNEQFF.

The rearrangement links TRBV29-1 to TRBJ2-1; TRBD2 might be the D (5 bases). This CDR3 is 12 amino acids long. Deletions cut 3 bases from V and 15 bases from J, with 18 bases between. Looked up from germline, CDR1 is SQVTM and CDR2 is ANQGSEA. CDR3 residues: CSVDHSYNEGFF. Here the CDR3 DNA reads TGCAGCGTTGATCATTCCTACAATGAGGGGTTCTTC.

By sample fraction, this clonotype is medium-sized. The genes are TRBV11-1 and TRBJ2-7; 10 bases map to TRBD1. Per the germline V gene, CDR1 is SGHAT and CDR2 is FQDESV (reference sequence). V shed 3 bases and J 2 bases; nucleotides not matched to a gene: 4. The CDR3 runs 15 residues. CDR3 bases: TGTGCCAGCAGCTTCCGGGACAGGGGTCCCTACGAGCAGTACTTC. This codes for CASSFRDRGPYEQYF.

In the case of this clonotype: In this CDR3 the conserved last residue, phenylalanine or tryptophan, is missing, so a read error is likely. It is unclear where the CDR3 begins or ends on the DNA, so no DNA is shown, and the CDR3 is as TCRdb lists it. V and J are TRBV28 and TRBJ2-1; no check of the table's D call, TRBD2, against the DNA was made. In germline, CDR1 is MDHEN, CDR2 SYDVKM. The CDR3 spans 14 amino acids, including both terminal residues. The CDR3 loop is CASSLRERHNEQLI.

This clonotype was seen at least ten times. This chain uses TRBV12-3 or TRBV12-4 with TRBJ1-2; no reliable D call. V shed 0 bases and J shed 4 bases, with 12 bases lying between them. This CDR3 comprises 15 residues. DNA for the CDR3: TGTGCCAGCAGTTTAGCGACCGACGCACTCTATGGCTACACCTTC. This gives the protein CASSLATDALYGYTF.

For this clonotype: This sequence may be a read error, since a much larger clone differs from it by one base. Because the CDR3 is missing its conserved closing phenylalanine or tryptophan, this is likely a read error. This chain uses TRBV20-1 with TRBJ1-1; D is uncertain. Germline V gene lookup returns CDR1 DFQATT and CDR2 SNEGSKA (reference sequence). The CDR3 loop spans 15 amino acids. Trimming left V 5 bases short and J 1 base short, with 17 bases between. The CDR3 region is CSAPQTPAENTEAFY. CDR3 in DNA: TGCAGTGCTCCTCAGACGCCAGCAGAGAACACTGAAGCTTTCTAT.

This clonotype appeared many times. The rearrangement links TRBV5-4 to TRBJ2-7; 7 bases line up with TRBD2. V lost 4 bases to trimming and J lost 1 base; unmatched junction nucleotides: 8. The CDR3 consists of 15 residues. Germline values: CDR1 SGHNT, CDR2 YYREEE (reference sequence). The CDR3 DNA reads TGTGCCAGCAGCCTGAAAGGGGAGGGGTCCTACGAGCAGTACTTC. It specifies CASSLKGEGSYEQYF.

This clonotype was found once. A read error is possible here, since a much larger clone lies one base away. This rearrangement joins TRBV28 to TRBJ2-1; D is unresolved. CDR1 MDHEN and CDR2 SYDVKM come from the germline V gene. The CDR3 sequence is 14 residues long. This CDR3 reads CASSLVHVKDEEFF. The CDR3 nucleotides are TGTGCCAGCAGTTTAGTCCACGTAAAGGATGAGGAGTTCTTC.

As to this clonotype: The junction shows a germline mismatch at one end, possibly a read error. DNA for the CDR3: TGTGCCAGCAACTTATCAGGGGAGGGGGATGAAGCTTTCTTT. Its protein is CASNLSGEGDEAFF. J is TRBJ1-1 and V is TRBV7-9, with TRBD1 as a possible D gene (6 bases). The CDR3 has 14 residues. The germline gives CDR1 SEHNR, CDR2 FQNEAQ (reference sequence).

The V gene is TRBV4-1, the J gene TRBJ2-7, with unresolved D. The CDR3 loop spans 12 amino acids. Deletions cut 4 bases from V and 8 bases from J, with 12 bases between. The germline gives CDR1 MGHRA, CDR2 YSYEKL. The DNA of the CDR3 is TGCGCCAGCAGCCCAAGTGGGTATAAGCAGTACTTC. Its translation: CASSPSGYKQYF.

The J gene is TRBJ1-1, the V gene TRBV24-1; 8 bases align to TRBD1. The CDR3 contains 15 residues. V gave up 4 bases and J gave up 5 bases; unmatched junction bases: 8. Germline V lookup: CDR1 KGHDR, CDR2 SFDVKD. The CDR3 DNA follows: TGTGCCACCAGTGACCCTAAGAGGACAGGGACTGAAGCTTTCTTT. This encodes CATSDPKRTGTEAFF.

In its sample, this clonotype was seen once. The V and J genes are TRBV11-1 and TRBJ2-1; D ambiguous. Germline V lookup: CDR1 SGHAT, CDR2 FQDESV (reference sequence). Trimming stripped 10 bases from V and 9 bases from J, with 19 bases between. This CDR3 spans 13 amino acids. CDR3 protein: CAISYLSKGEQFF. DNA for the CDR3: TGTGCCATCAGTTACCTTTCCAAGGGTGAGCAGTTCTTC.

With regard to this clonotype: One junction end disagrees with the germline gene, perhaps due to a read error. The rearrangement joins TRBV6-5 to TRBJ1-2; maybe TRBD1 (5 bases). CDR1 is MNHEY and CDR2 is SVGAGI in the germline V gene. The CDR3 is 15 residues long. In DNA, the CDR3 is TGTGCCGGCAGTTACCAGTACACCCAGGGCTATGGCTACACCTTC. Residues: CAGSYQYTQGYGYTF.